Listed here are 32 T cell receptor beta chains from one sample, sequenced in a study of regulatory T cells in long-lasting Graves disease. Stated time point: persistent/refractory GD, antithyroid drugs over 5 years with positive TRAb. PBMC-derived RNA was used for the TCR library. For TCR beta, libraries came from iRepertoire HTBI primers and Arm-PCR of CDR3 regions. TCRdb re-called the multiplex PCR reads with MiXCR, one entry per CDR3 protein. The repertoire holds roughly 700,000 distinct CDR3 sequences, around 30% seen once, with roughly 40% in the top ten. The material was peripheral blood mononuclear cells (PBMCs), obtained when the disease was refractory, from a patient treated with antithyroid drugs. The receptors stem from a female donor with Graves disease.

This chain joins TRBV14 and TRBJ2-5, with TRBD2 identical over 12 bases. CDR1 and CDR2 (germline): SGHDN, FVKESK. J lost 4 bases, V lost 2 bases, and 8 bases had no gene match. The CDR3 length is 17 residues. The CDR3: CASSQLGLAGPSETQYF. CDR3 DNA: TGTGCCAGCAGCCAACTGGGACTAGCGGGCCCCTCAGAGACCCAGTACTTC. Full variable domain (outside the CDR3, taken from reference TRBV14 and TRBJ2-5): EAGVTQFPSHSVIEKGQTVTLRCDPISGHDNLYWYRRVMGKEIKFLLHFVKESKQDESGMPNNRFLAERTGGTYSTLKVQPAELEDSGVYFCASSQLGLAGPSETQYFGPGTRLLVL.

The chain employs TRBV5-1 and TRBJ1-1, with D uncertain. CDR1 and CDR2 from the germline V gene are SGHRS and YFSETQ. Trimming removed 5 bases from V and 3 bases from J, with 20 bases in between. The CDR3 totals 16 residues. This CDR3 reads CASRENVFGPDTEAFF. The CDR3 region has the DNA TGCGCCAGCAGGGAGAACGTATTTGGGCCGGACACTGAAGCTTTCTTT.

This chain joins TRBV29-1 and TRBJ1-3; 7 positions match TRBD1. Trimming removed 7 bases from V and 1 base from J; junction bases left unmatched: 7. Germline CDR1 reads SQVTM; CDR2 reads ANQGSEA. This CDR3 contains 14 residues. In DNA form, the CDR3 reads TGCAGCGCCTCTGACAGGGAGTCTGGAAACACCATATATTTT. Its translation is CSASDRESGNTIYF.

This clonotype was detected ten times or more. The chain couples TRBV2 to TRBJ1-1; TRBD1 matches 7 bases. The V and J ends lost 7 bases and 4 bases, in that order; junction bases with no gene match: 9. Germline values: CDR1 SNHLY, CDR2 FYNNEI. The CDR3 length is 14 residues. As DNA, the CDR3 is TGTGCCAGCAAGTCCGGGGACAGCATCACTGAAGCTTTCTTT. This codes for CASKSGDSITEAFF. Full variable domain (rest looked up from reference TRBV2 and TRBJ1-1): EPEVTQTPSHQVTQMGQEVILRCVPISNHLYFYWYRQILGQKVEFLVSFYNNEISEKSEIFDDQFSVERPDGSNFTLKIRSTKLEDSAMYFCASKSGDSITEAFFGQGTRLTVV.

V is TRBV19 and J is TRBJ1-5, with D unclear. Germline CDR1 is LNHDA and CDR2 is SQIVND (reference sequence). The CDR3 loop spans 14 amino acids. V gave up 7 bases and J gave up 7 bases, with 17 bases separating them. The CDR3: CASTIGGLGQPQHF. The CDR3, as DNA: TGTGCCAGTACCATCGGAGGGTTAGGACAGCCCCAGCATTTT. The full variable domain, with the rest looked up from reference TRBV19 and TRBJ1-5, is DGGITQSPKYLFRKEGQNVTLSCEQNLNHDAMYWYRQDPGQGLRLIYYSQIVNDFQKGDIAEGYSVSREKKESFPLTVTSAQKNPTAFYLCASTIGGLGQPQHFGDGTRLSIL.

CDR3 region: CASSPWYQETQYF. In DNA, the CDR3 is TGTGCCAGCAGTCCCTGGTACCAAGAGACCCAGTACTTC. The chain is built from TRBV27 and TRBJ2-5; D remains ambiguous. Germline lookup yields CDR1 MNHEY and CDR2 SMNVEV (reference sequence). Trimming left V 5 bases short and J 0 bases short, with 7 bases between. The CDR3 spans 13 residues.

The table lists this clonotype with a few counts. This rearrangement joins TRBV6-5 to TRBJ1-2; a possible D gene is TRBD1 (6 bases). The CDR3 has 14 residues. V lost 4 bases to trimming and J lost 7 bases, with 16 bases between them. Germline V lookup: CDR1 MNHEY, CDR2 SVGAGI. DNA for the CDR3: TGTGCCAGCAGTTTCTCAACAGGGAAGGTTGGCTACACCTTC. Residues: CASSFSTGKVGYTF.

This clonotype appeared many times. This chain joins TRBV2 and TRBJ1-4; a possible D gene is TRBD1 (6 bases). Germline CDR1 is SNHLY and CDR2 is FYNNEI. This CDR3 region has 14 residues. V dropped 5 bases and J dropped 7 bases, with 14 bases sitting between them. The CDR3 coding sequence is TGTGCCAGCAGTACGGACAGTTCATCTGAAAAACTGTTTTTT. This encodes CASSTDSSSEKLFF.

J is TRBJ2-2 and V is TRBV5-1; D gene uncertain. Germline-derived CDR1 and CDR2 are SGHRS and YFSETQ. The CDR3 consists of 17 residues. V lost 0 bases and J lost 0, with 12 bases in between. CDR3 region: CASSLDIWPTNTGELFF. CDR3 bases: TGCGCCAGCAGCTTGGATATATGGCCTACGAACACCGGGGAGCTGTTTTTT.

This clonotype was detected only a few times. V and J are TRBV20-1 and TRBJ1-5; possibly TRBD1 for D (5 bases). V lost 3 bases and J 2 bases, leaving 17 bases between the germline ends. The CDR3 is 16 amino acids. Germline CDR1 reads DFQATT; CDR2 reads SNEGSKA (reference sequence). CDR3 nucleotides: TGCAGTGCTAGGTACACAGGTATCTTACGCAATCAGCCCCAGCATTTT. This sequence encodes CSARYTGILRNQPQHF.

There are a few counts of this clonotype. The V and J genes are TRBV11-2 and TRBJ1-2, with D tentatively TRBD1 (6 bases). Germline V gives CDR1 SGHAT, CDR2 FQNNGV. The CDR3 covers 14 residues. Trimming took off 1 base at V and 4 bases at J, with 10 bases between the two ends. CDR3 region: CASSLAWGPYGYTF. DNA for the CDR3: TGTGCCAGCAGCTTAGCCTGGGGGCCCTATGGCTACACCTTC.

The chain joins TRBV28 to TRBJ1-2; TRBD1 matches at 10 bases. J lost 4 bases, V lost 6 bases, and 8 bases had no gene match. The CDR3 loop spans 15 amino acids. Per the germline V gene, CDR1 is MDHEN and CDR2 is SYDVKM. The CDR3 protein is CASRPRTGGGYGYTF. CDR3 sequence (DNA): TGTGCCAGCAGGCCCAGGACAGGGGGAGGCTATGGCTACACCTTC.

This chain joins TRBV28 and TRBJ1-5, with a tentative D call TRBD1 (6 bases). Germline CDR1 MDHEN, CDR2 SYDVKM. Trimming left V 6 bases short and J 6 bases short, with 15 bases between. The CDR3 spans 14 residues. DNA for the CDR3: TGTGCCAGCAGCCACGGGACAACCCGTCAGCCCCAGCATTTT. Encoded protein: CASSHGTTRQPQHF.

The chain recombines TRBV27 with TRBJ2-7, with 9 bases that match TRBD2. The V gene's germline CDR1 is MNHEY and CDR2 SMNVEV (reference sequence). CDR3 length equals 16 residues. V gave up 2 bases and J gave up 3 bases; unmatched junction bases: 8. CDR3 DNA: TGTGCCAGCAGTTTAATTGATGGGCGGGAGGGCTACGAGCAGTACTTC. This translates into CASSLIDGREGYEQYF.

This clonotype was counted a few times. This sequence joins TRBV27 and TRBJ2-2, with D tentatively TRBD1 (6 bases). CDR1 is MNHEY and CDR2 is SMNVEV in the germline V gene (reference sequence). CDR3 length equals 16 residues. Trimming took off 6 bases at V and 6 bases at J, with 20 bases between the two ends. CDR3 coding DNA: TGTGCCAGCAGCCTCAACAGGGAGTGGTTACCCGGGGAGCTGTTTTTT. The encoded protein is CASSLNREWLPGELFF.

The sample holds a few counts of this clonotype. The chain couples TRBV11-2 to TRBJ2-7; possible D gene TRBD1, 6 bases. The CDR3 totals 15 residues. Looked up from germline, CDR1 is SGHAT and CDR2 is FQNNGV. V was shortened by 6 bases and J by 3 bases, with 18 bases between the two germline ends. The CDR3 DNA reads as TGTGCCAGCAGATCTGTACAGGGAACCCTCTACGAGCAGTACTTC. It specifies CASRSVQGTLYEQYF. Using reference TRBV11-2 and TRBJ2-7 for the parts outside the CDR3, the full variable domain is EAGVAQSPRYKIIEKRQSVAFWCNPISGHATLYWYQQILGQGPKLLIQFQNNGVVDDSQLPKDRFSAERLKGVDSTLKIQPAKLEDSAVYLCASRSVQGTLYEQYFGPGTRLTVT.

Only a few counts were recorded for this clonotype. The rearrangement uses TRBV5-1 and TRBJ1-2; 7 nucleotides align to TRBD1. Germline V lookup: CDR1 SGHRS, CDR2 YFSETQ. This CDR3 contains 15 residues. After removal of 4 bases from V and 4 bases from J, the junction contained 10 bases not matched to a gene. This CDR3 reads CASSGIGTAVYGYTF. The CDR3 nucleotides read TGCGCCAGCAGCGGAATCGGGACAGCAGTCTATGGCTACACCTTC.

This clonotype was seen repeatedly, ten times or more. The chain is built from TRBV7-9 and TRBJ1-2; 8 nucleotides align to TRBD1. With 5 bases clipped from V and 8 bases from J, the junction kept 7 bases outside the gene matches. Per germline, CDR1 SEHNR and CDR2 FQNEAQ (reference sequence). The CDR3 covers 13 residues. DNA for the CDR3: TGTGCCAGCAGCCTGGACAGGGTGAGGGGCTACACCTTC. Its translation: CASSLDRVRGYTF.

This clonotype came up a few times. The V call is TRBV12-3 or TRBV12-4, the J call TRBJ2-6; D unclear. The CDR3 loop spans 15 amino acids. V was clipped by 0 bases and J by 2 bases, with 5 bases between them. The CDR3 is CASSLATAGANVLTF. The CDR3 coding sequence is TGTGCCAGCAGTTTAGCGACGGCTGGGGCCAACGTCCTGACTTTC.

For the CDR3, the DNA is TGTGCCAGCAGCCCCACAGGGACTCTTAGCAATCAGCCCCAGCATTTT. This codes for CASSPTGTLSNQPQHF. J is TRBJ1-5 and V is TRBV5-5, with D possibly TRBD1 on 6 matching bases. The V and J ends lost 4 bases and 0 bases respectively, with 14 bases between them. Per the germline V gene, CDR1 is SGHKS and CDR2 is YYEKEE (reference sequence). The CDR3 consists of 16 residues. Based on the CDR3 plus reference TRBV5-5 and TRBJ1-5, the full variable domain is DAGVTQSPTHLIKTRGQQVTLRCSPISGHKSVSWYQQVLGQGPQFIFQYYEKEERGRGNFPDRFSARQFPNYSSELNVNALLLGDSALYLCASSPTGTLSNQPQHFGDGTRLSIL.

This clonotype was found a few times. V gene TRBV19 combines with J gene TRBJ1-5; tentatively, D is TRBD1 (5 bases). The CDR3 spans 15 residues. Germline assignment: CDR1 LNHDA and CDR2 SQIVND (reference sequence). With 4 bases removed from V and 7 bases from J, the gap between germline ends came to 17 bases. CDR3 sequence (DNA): TGTGCCAGTAGTACCCCGCCAAGGTCAGGGCAGCCCCAGCATTTT. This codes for CASSTPPRSGQPQHF.

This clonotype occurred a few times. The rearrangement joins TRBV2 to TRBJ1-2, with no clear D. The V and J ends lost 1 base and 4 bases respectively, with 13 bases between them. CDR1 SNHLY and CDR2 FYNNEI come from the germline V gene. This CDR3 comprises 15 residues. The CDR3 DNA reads TGTGCCAGCAGTGAAGGGCCTTTAAGTAGCTATGGCTACACCTTC. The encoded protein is CASSEGPLSSYGYTF.

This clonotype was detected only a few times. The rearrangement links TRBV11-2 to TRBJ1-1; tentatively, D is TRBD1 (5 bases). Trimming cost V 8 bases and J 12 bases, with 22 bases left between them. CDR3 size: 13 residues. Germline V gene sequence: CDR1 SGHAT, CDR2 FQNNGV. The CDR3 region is CASDTQVRGGSFF. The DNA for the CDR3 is TGTGCCAGCGATACCCAGGTCCGGGGCGGGTCTTTCTTT.

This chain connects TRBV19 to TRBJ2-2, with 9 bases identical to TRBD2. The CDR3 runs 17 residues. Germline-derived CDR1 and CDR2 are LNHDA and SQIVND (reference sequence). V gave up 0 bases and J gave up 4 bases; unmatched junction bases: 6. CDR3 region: CASSIDIAGVSTGELFF. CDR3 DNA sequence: TGTGCCAGTAGTATAGATATAGCGGGAGTGAGCACCGGGGAGCTGTTTTTT.

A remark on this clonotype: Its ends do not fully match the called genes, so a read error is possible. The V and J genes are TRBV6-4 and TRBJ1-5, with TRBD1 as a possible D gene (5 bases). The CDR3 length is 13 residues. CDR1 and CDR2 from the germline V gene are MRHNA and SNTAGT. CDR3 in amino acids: CVSSRGGGQPQHF. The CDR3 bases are TGTGTCAGCAGTAGGGGTGGTGGACAGCCCCAGCATTTT.

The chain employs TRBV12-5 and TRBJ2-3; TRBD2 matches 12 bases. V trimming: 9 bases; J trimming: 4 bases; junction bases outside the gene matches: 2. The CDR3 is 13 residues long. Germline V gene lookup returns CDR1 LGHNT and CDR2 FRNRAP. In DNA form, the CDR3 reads TGTGCTAGCACTAGCGGGAGGTCAGATACGCAGTATTTT. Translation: CASTSGRSDTQYF.

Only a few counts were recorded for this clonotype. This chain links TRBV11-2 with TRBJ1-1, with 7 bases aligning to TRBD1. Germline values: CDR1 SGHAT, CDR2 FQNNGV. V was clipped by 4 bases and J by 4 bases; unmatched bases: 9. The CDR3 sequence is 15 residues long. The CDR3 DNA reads TGTGCCAGCAGCTCCTCACAGGGGTTGGGCACTGAAGCTTTCTTT. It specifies CASSSSQGLGTEAFF.

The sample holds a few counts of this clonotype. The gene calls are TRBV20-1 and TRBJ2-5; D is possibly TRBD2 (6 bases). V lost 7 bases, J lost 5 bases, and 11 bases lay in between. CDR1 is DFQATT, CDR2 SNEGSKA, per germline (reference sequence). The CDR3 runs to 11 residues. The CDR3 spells CSGDSRETQYF. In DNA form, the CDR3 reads TGCAGTGGGGACTCCCGGGAGACCCAGTACTTC.

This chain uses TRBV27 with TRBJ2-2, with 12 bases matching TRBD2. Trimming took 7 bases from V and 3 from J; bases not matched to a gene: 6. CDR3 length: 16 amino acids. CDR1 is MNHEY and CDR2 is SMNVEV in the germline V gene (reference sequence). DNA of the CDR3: TGTGCCAGCACCGCTAGCGGGAGGGCCTACACCGGGGAGCTGTTTTTT. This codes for CASTASGRAYTGELFF.

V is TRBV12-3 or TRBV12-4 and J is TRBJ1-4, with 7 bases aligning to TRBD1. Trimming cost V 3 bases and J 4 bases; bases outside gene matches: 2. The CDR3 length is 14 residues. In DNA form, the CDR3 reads TGTGCCAGCAGTTTTCAGGGGGTTAATGAAAAACTGTTTTTT. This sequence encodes CASSFQGVNEKLFF.

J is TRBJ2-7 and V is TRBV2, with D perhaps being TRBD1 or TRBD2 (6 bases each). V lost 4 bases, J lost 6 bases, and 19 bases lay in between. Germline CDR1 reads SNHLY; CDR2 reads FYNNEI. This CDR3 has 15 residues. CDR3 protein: CASSAGAVWGAEQYF. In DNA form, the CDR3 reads TGTGCCAGCAGTGCTGGAGCCGTCTGGGGGGCCGAGCAGTACTTC. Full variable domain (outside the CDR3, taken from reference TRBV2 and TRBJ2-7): EPEVTQTPSHQVTQMGQEVILRCVPISNHLYFYWYRQILGQKVEFLVSFYNNEISEKSEIFDDQFSVERPDGSNFTLKIRSTKLEDSAMYFCASSAGAVWGAEQYFGPGTRLTVT.

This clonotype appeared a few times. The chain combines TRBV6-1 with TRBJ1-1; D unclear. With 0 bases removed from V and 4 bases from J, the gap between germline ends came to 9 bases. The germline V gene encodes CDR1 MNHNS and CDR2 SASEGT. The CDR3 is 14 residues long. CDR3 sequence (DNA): TGTGCCAGCAGTGAAGCCGGGGAGGTCACTGAAGCTTTCTTT. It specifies CASSEAGEVTEAFF.